A single TCR beta chain is shown here with its context. This clone was recorded only once. What this receptor recognizes is not known. Per-base qualities were not stored, and no clone one base away is much larger. TCRbeta CDR3 regions were amplified from genomic DNA using the immunoSEQ Assay, a bias-controlled multiplex PCR. In the paper's pipeline: The number of nucleated cells in each sample was estimated by amplification of reference gene primers within the assay. To quantify the absolute abundance of each unique TCRbeta CDR3 rearrangement, sequence reads were collapsed and filtered. For each sample, productive Simpson clonality was calculated as the square root of Simpson's diversity index over productive rearrangements. TCRdb holds this immuneACCESS table with in-frame rearrangements only. Some clones are missing; in checked studies, unresolved V genes explain under half, and the rest has no known cause. That table is the source of V, J and clone size, and D and trimming were worked out from the DNA. This sample is represented by about 400,000 clones; roughly nine tenths of them were singletons. Roughly 1.9% of the sample comes from the top ten.

This record comes from a study of blood T cell repertoires in COVID-19 (dated by TCRdb to the early 2020s). Describing the broader study: The collaborator samples originated in the United States, Italy and Spain and spanned the acute and convalescent phases of COVID-19. The prospective study material was composed of cDNA or gDNA derived from T cells, B-cell-depleted T cells, or PBMCs. Subjects who had been exposed to COVID-19, were actively infected with it, or had recovered from it provided the deeply sampled blood TCRbeta repertoires that made up the dataset. The repertoires were released in a freely available public database intended as a resource for research on the immune response to SARS-CoV-2. Samples were obtained from the ongoing ImmuneRACE study (first 160 participants) and from over 1,000 subjects provided by 6 global collaborators. The sample metadata nearly always contained a de-identified subject ID, COVID-19 status, age in years and sex. HLA class I and class II types, where available, came from metadata supplied by the sample provider rather than from assay-based typing.

Paper-wide results and their limitations: The quantity of clinical and demographic metadata differed by source and by participant and was supplied without curation.

Participants in the prospective study were aged roughly 18 to 100 years, lived in under 30 United States geographic areas, and enrolled through a virtual design. To assign participants to cohorts, the prospective study relied on clinical history that participants themselves reported in a screening survey and a study questionnaire. In the prospective study, whole blood, serum and a nasopharyngeal or oropharyngeal swab were collected from each participant by mobile phlebotomists. Over a roughly two-month period, participants in the prospective study had the option of providing additional blood draws and questionnaires. Before DNA extraction, blood samples from the prospective study were shipped at room temperature or frozen. Measured from the cysteine to the phenylalanine, the CDR3 is 16 residues long. Only the CDR3 portion is preserved as DNA: 48 bases, with reading frame beginning at the first base. CDR1 and CDR2 are drawn from the germline V gene (reference sequence): MNHEY, SMNVEV. From V the trimming removes 6 bases and from J it removes 2 bases, while the gene matches leave 12 bases of the junction unaccounted for.

The V and J genes are TRBV27 and TRBJ2-7, with 8 central nucleotides matching TRBD1. This receptor was obtained from a woman aged 18-35 years with acute COVID-19. Input material: PBMCs or T cells enriched from blood (not recorded which). The CDR3 sequence is CASRLYRGQATYEQYF. In nucleotide form, the sequence is TGTGCCAGCAGGCTTTACCGGGGACAGGCAACCTACGAGCAGTACTTC.